The rows below give T cell receptor beta chains drawn from one sample of a study of radiotherapy plus CTLA-4 blockade in lung cancer. The repertoire was sequenced with immunoSEQ multiplex PCR; TCRdb's copy has only in-frame clones and lacks some. The sample has approximately 85,000 clones, approximately 82% seen once. The material was peripheral blood, obtained from a patient treated with radiotherapy plus ipilimumab. These receptors were collected from a human donor with non-small cell lung cancer that progressed on radiotherapy plus ipilimumab. The CDR3 runs from the conserved cysteine through the conserved F or W. The order of the fields is clone size, D gene, J gene, V gene, CDR3 DNA, CDR3 protein. A D gene is named only where the DNA matches it firmly. Clone size is stated in some rows and not others, as once, few, many or a class when expanded.

abundance: -; d_gene: TRBD2; j_gene: TRBJ2-7; v_gene: TRBV18; CDR3nt: TGTGCCAGCTCACCAACAAGCGGGGGGGCCTACGAGCAGTACTTC; CDR3aa: CASSPTSGGAYEQYF
abundance: -; d_gene: -; j_gene: TRBJ2-7; v_gene: TRBV4-3; CDR3nt: TGCGCCAGCAGCCAGGCTTATAGGTCCTACGAGCAGTACTTC; CDR3aa: CASSQAYRSYEQYF
abundance: -; d_gene: -; j_gene: TRBJ2-7; v_gene: TRBV7-9; CDR3nt: TGTGCCAGCAGCTTAAACAGTGACGAGCAGTACTTC; CDR3aa: CASSLNSDEQYF
abundance: few; d_gene: -; j_gene: TRBJ2-1; v_gene: TRBV9; CDR3nt: TGTGCCAGCAGTGGAGTTCAGGGGTTCTACAATGAGCAGTTCTTC; CDR3aa: CASSGVQGFYNEQFF
abundance: -; d_gene: TRBD2; j_gene: TRBJ2-7; v_gene: TRBV10-3; CDR3nt: TGTGCCATCAGTGGAGCCGGGACTAGCGGGTACGAGCAGTACTTC; CDR3aa: CAISGAGTSGYEQYF
abundance: -; d_gene: -; j_gene: TRBJ2-7; v_gene: TRBV5-1; CDR3nt: TGCGCCAGCAGCCATAGTCAGGCCCTCTTGGACGAGCAGTACTTC; CDR3aa: CASSHSQALLDEQYF
abundance: -; d_gene: -; j_gene: TRBJ1-5; v_gene: TRBV28; CDR3nt: TGTGCCAGCAGTTTTAACCGGGGTTATAGCAATCAGCCCCAGCATTTT; CDR3aa: CASSFNRGYSNQPQHF
abundance: -; d_gene: -; j_gene: TRBJ2-7; v_gene: TRBV6-5; CDR3nt: TGTGCCAGCAGTCAGGGATCGGGTTCCTACGAGCAGTACTTC; CDR3aa: CASSQGSGSYEQYF
abundance: -; d_gene: TRBD1; j_gene: TRBJ2-7; v_gene: TRBV5-1; CDR3nt: TGCGCCGGCAGCTTGGCCTGGACAGGGGGCTACGAGCAGTACTTC; CDR3aa: CAGSLAWTGGYEQYF
abundance: -; d_gene: -; j_gene: TRBJ2-5; v_gene: TRBV18; CDR3nt: TGTGCCAGCTCACCACTTTCAGAGCAAGAGACCCAGTACTTC; CDR3aa: CASSPLSEQETQYF
abundance: -; d_gene: TRBD2; j_gene: TRBJ2-5; v_gene: TRBV29-1; CDR3nt: TGCAGCATTAGCGGGAGAGGAGAGACCCAGTACTTC; CDR3aa: CSISGRGETQYF
abundance: -; d_gene: -; j_gene: TRBJ2-1; v_gene: TRBV6-6; CDR3nt: TGTGCCAGCAGTACTGGGGGAGGGGGGGGCCAAAATGAGCAGTTCTTC; CDR3aa: CASSTGGGGGQNEQFF
abundance: few; d_gene: -; j_gene: TRBJ2-7; v_gene: TRBV5-8; CDR3nt: TGTGCCAGCAGCCCGGGCCTCGGCGGGCAGTACTTC; CDR3aa: CASSPGLGGQYF
abundance: -; d_gene: -; j_gene: TRBJ2-5; v_gene: TRBV6-5; CDR3nt: TGTGCCAGCAGTTACCCGGGACATGGGGAGACCCAGTACTTC; CDR3aa: CASSYPGHGETQYF
abundance: -; d_gene: -; j_gene: TRBJ2-7; v_gene: TRBV14; CDR3nt: TGTGCCAGCAGCCAAGTTCGGGGGCCCGAGCAGTACTTC; CDR3aa: CASSQVRGPEQYF
abundance: -; d_gene: -; j_gene: TRBJ1-2; v_gene: TRBV27; CDR3nt: TGTGCCAGCAGCTATAACAGTCTCCTAAACTATGGCTACACCTTC; CDR3aa: CASSYNSLLNYGYTF
abundance: -; d_gene: -; j_gene: TRBJ2-5; v_gene: TRBV5-1; CDR3nt: TGTGCCAGCAGCCTCGACCCGGAGACCCAGTACTTC; CDR3aa: CASSLDPETQYF
abundance: -; d_gene: TRBD1; j_gene: TRBJ1-2; v_gene: TRBV4-3; CDR3nt: TGCGCCAGCAGCGCCAATGACAGGGACCACTATGGCTACACCTTC; CDR3aa: CASSANDRDHYGYTF
abundance: -; d_gene: -; j_gene: TRBJ1-2; v_gene: TRBV5-1; CDR3nt: TGCGCCAGCAGCTTGGGACCCTATGGCTACACCTTC; CDR3aa: CASSLGPYGYTF
abundance: -; d_gene: -; j_gene: TRBJ2-7; v_gene: TRBV5-5; CDR3nt: TGTGCCAGCAGCTTAGTCGGGACCGTATCCTACGAGCAGTACTTC; CDR3aa: CASSLVGTVSYEQYF
abundance: -; d_gene: -; j_gene: TRBJ1-1; v_gene: TRBV4-3; CDR3nt: TGCGCCAGCAGCCAAGATCGGATGGGTAACACTGAAGCTTTCTTT; CDR3aa: CASSQDRMGNTEAFF
abundance: once; d_gene: -; j_gene: TRBJ1-1; v_gene: TRBV2; CDR3nt: TGTGCCAGCAGTGAACAGGCACCACTAGGGACTGAAGCTTTCTTT; CDR3aa: CASSEQAPLGTEAFF
abundance: -; d_gene: -; j_gene: TRBJ2-1; v_gene: TRBV18; CDR3nt: TGTGCCAGCTCACCTAAAGGACTAAGCTCCTACAATGAGCAGTTCTTC; CDR3aa: CASSPKGLSSYNEQFF
abundance: -; d_gene: TRBD1; j_gene: TRBJ2-5; v_gene: TRBV7-2; CDR3nt: TGTGCCAGCAGCTTGGCCGGGACAGGGCGCGAGACCCAGTACTTC; CDR3aa: CASSLAGTGRETQYF
abundance: -; d_gene: TRBD1; j_gene: TRBJ1-6; v_gene: TRBV27; CDR3nt: TGTGCCAGCAGTCCAGGGACAGGGGCTTCACCCCTCCACTTT; CDR3aa: CASSPGTGASPLHF